The rows below give T cell receptor beta chains drawn from one sample of a study of blood T cell repertoires in COVID-19. Generated by immunoSEQ multiplex PCR, the TCRdb table keeps only in-frame clones and is missing some. The table has around 450,000 clones, 70% to 90% seen once; the top ten hold around 1.8%. The sequencing input was PBMCs or T cells enriched from blood (not recorded which). These receptors all stem from a woman younger than 30 with acute COVID-19. Each CDR3 is given with its conserved first and last residue. The listing skips clone size in some rows; elsewhere it reads once, few, many or a size class.

size,V,CDR3
once,TRBV9,CASSHSGSWDNEQFF
NA,TRBV6-5,CASSYDGTSPTDTQYF
NA,TRBV27,CASSLKAGDYGYTF
NA,TRBV11-3,CASSLARAGELFF
NA,TRBV9,CASSVDGGGWSPLHF
NA,TRBV3-1/TRBV3-2,CASSQRAGPQGAVF
NA,TRBV15,CATSRGPSGGGQPQHF
few,TRBV3-1/TRBV3-2,CASSQDSAVRGYEQYF
NA,TRBV21-1,CASELGLAGGDDTQYF
NA,TRBV7-9,CASSFEGGPNEQFF
NA,TRBV9,CASSVAWGDRYNEQFF
NA,TRBV7-4,CASSLGWLAGGPETQYF
NA,TRBV5-1,CASSTDSNTEAFF
NA,TRBV19,CASSKQTVGYTF
NA,TRBV7-6,CASSSGGFSYEQYF
NA,TRBV10-3,CAISELTDNGELFF
NA,TRBV4-1,CASSQEEGGEQYF